The entry below describes one TCR beta chain. Its antigen is still unknown. The data derive from a study of somatic mutations in cytotoxic T cells in rheumatoid arthritis. Findings and limits, study-wide: Each of about an eighth of the 65 patients had a largest CD8+ clone that made up more than 20% of CD8+ cells. Adjustment for multiple comparisons was not applied to the slight TRBV07 underrepresentation observed in rheumatoid arthritis patients. No significant CD8+ T-cell clonality difference was found between rheumatoid arthritis patients and age-matched controls.

Assay: immunoSEQ multiplex PCR; the TCRdb copy retains only in-frame clones and omits some. The sample has around 19,000 clones; 55% to 80% are singletons. Germline CDR1 WSHSY, CDR2 SAAADI. CDR3 length: 12 amino acids. V was trimmed by 5 bases and J by 0 bases, leaving 5 bases between them. The receptor's source is an adult with rheumatoid arthritis. Source material: CD8+ T cells sorted from blood. The chain links TRBV10-2 to TRBJ2-7, with D hard to call. The DNA for the CDR3 is TGCGCCAGCAGTCAAGGCTCCTACGAGCAGTACTTC. Its translation: CASSQGSYEQYF.